This T cell receptor (beta chain) comes out of a study of Ad26.COV2.S vaccination and SARS-CoV-2 variants. Overall study: Administration of Ad26.COV2.S was intramuscular, either once or twice 56 days apart.

Sequencing was performed with immunoSEQ multiplex PCR; in TCRdb, only in-frame clones are kept and a portion is missing. The sample includes about 680,000 clones, roughly 90% of them seen just once. Treatment of the sample: roughly 19 received Ad26.COV2.S at low or high dose, single or two shots; roughly five received placebo; per-sample allocation not given. Following the first vaccine or placebo injection, samples were taken on day 63. Trimming shortened V by 6 bases and J by 5 bases, and 23 bases separated the two germline ends. CDR1 and CDR2 (germline): MDHEN, SYDVKM. CDR3 length: 16 amino acids.

The rearrangement uses TRBV28 and TRBJ2-7, with TRBD1 as a possible D gene (5 bases). This TCR was sampled from a person aged 18-60 years who received the Ad26.COV2.S COVID-19 vaccine or a placebo. The material was peripheral blood, obtained in a trial of Ad26.COV2.S vaccine versus placebo. This CDR3 is CASRSAIGEHLDEQYF. In nucleotides, the CDR3 is TGTGCCAGCAGATCCGCAATAGGGGAACACCTGGACGAGCAGTACTTC.